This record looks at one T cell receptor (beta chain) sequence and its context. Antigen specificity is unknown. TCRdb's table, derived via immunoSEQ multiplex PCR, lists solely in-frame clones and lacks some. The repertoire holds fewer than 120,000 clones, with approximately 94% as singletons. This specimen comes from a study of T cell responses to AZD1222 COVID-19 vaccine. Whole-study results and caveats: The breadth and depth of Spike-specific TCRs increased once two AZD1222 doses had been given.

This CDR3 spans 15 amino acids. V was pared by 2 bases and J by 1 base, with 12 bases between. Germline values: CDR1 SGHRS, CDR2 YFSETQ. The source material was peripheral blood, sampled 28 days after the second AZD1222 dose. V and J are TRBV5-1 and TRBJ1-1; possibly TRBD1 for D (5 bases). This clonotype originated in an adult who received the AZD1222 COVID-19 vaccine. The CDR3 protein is CASSFRTGQNTEAFF. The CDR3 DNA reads TGCGCCAGCAGCTTCCGAACAGGTCAGAACACTGAAGCTTTCTTT.